The rows below give T cell receptor beta chains drawn from one sample of a study of blood T cell repertoires in COVID-19. Method: immunoSEQ multiplex PCR; TCRdb's copy keeps in-frame clones and lacks some. The sample includes roughly 280,000 clones, roughly nine tenths of them seen just once. Sequences were obtained from peripheral blood. These TCRs come from a man aged 35-49 years with active or convalescent COVID-19. Each CDR3 is given with its conserved first and last residue. The size entry is marked missing in some rows and otherwise reads once, few, many or a size class.

>-|TRBJ1-5|TRBV5-1
CASSLGQGGSNQPQHF
>few|TRBJ1-4|TRBV6-1
CASSENTGGQRGFF
>-|TRBJ2-7|TRBV7-8
CATNGGTSYEQYF
>-|TRBJ1-1|TRBV5-1
CASSNGQGANTEAFF
>-|TRBJ2-5|TRBV11-1
CASAVGGGQQETQYF
>-|TRBJ1-1|TRBV30
CAWTGILATEAFF
>-|TRBJ2-1|TRBV2
CASLGTGGPLFEQFF
>-|TRBJ1-1|TRBV27
CASRLISYDMNTEAFF
>-|TRBJ1-4|TRBV5-1
CASSLAQGAGEKLFF
>-|TRBJ2-7|TRBV27
CASSLSGQADYEQYF
>-|TRBJ2-7|TRBV7-8
CASSAWGGLGADEQYF
>-|TRBJ2-1|TRBV5-1
CASSLISSLYNEQFF
>few|TRBJ2-7|TRBV15
CATSRDMGRGEQYF
>-|TRBJ2-7|TRBV7-2
CASSLEVTFYSSYEQYF
>-|TRBJ2-2|TRBV16
CASSRRRGGELFF
>-|TRBJ2-5|TRBV21-1
CASLGGGKTQYF
>-|TRBJ1-5|TRBV24-1
CATSVQGEGQPQHF
>-|TRBJ2-7|TRBV11-2
CASSLIPGNQYEQYF
>-|TRBJ1-6|TRBV27
CASSTARGSYNSPLHF
>-|TRBJ2-7|TRBV19
CASSIVPGSYEQYF